This T cell receptor (beta chain) was identified during a study of T-cell memory formation after mild COVID-19. This clonotype was found a few times. As yet, its antigen is unknown. General study findings and limits: Among contracting clones, CD4+ were mainly CM/EM and CD8+ enriched in EMRA. Among clones contracting day 15 to 85, CD4/CD8 was balanced, whereas later expanders leaned CD4+.

V was cut by 6 bases and J by 2 bases, with 10 bases left in between. The CDR3 totals 14 residues. Germline V gene lookup returns CDR1 MNHEY and CDR2 SMNVEV (reference sequence). One entry per CDR3 protein, called by TCRdb with MiXCR from the 5' RACE reads. The sample carries around 300,000 distinct CDR3 sequences, approximately 8% recorded once. Input material: PBMCs or a T cell subset sorted from them (not recorded which). This TCR came from a man aged 18 to 29 who had mild COVID-19 (a few samples of this study predate the infection). Cell type and time point are not known. This rearrangement joins TRBV27 to TRBJ2-2, with a weak D call TRBD1 (5 bases). The CDR3 protein is CASRQTENTGELFF. The CDR3 coding sequence is TGTGCCAGCAGGCAGACAGAAAACACCGGGGAGCTGTTTTTT.